This record covers a single TCR beta chain. The junction does not match germline at one end; this may be a read error. This record comes from a study of blood T cells in healthy people across ages. A J-beta primer mix and a sample-barcoded 5' primer were used in a second PCR of about 7 to 11 cycles. TCRdb re-derived calls from the 5' RACE reads in MiXCR, one entry per CDR3 protein. This table has about 400,000 distinct CDR3 sequences, 52% appearing once. The CDR3 length is 14 residues. From germline, CDR1 is SGHRS and CDR2 YFSETQ. The specimen was blood. The TCR was taken from a man aged 60 to 69 in good health. The chain is built from TRBV5-1 and TRBJ2-4; 8 positions match TRBD1. Here the CDR3 reads CASSWARGQDERYF. The CDR3 coding sequence is TGCGCTAGCAGCTGGGCCAGGGGGCAGGACGAGCGGTACTTC.